This is a list of T cell receptor beta chains from one sample in a study of shared clonotypes between healthy human individuals. Only in-frame clones appear in the TCRdb table, and some are missing; sequencing was by immunoSEQ multiplex PCR. The sample holds about 330,000 clones; roughly 91% are singletons and the top ten take roughly 16%. Sequencing input: memory CD8+ T cells sorted from blood. These receptors all stem from a man aged 18 to 29 in good health. Both conserved end residues are part of each CDR3.

v_call,j_call,cdr3_aa
TRBV6-5,TRBJ2-5,CASGLGSGGTQYF
TRBV7-9,TRBJ2-7,CASSLGGSEQYF
TRBV25-1,TRBJ2-1,CASSPGQNNEQFF
TRBV7-9,TRBJ2-3,CASGPTDTQYF
TRBV11-2,TRBJ2-7,CASSLGVEQYF
TRBV7-9,TRBJ2-2,CASSLVQGLGELFF
TRBV27,TRBJ1-4,CASSLSLVSNEKLFF
TRBV2,TRBJ1-3,CASSESPGSGNTIYF
TRBV7-9,TRBJ2-7,CASTISYGQGLGEQYF
TRBV5-6,TRBJ2-7,CASSTRLATYEQYF
TRBV5-8,TRBJ1-5,CASSPDRKHF
TRBV12-5,TRBJ2-1,CASGLVPLTYRGYNEQFF
TRBV2,TRBJ2-4,CASSDTGEYNIQYF
TRBV10-3,TRBJ2-7,CAIALAGGYEQYF
TRBV5-1,TRBJ2-7,CASSHRDRGISDEQYF
TRBV28,TRBJ1-2,CATHAGRTNYGYTF
TRBV7-6,TRBJ2-3,CASSLLWNTDTQYF
TRBV9,TRBJ2-6,CASSVGVSGANVLTF
TRBV11-2,TRBJ2-1,CASSLDRGLAYNEQFF
TRBV6-1,TRBJ2-3,CASSEMGTDTQYF
TRBV9,TRBJ2-1,CASSVGMSYNEQFF
TRBV5-1,TRBJ1-1,CASTAWGPTEAFF
TRBV27,TRBJ2-7,CASSYQSTYEQYF
TRBV10-3,TRBJ1-4,CATRVESTNEKLFF
TRBV9,TRBJ2-5,CASSVSRLAGGPETQYF
TRBV4-3,TRBJ1-5,CASSQDDSSNQPQHF
TRBV5-1,TRBJ2-7,CASSLLGPLYEQYF
TRBV7-2,TRBJ1-2,CASSLQGARTFGYTF
TRBV5-8,TRBJ2-5,CASSLGTRETQYF
TRBV5-1,TRBJ1-6,CASSLGNRGGSPLHF
TRBV5-6,TRBJ2-7,CASSLGTGGSSYEQYF
TRBV10-3,TRBJ1-5,CAISETGGGGNRQPQHF
TRBV7-6,TRBJ1-5,CASSLHRGPGQPQHF
TRBV7-9,TRBJ2-7,CASSLDLGGPGDDEQYF
TRBV9,TRBJ2-3,CASSVEGLSTDTQYF
TRBV5-1,TRBJ2-3,CASSLSTDTQYF
TRBV10-3,TRBJ1-2,CAISEPQDIDNYGYTF
TRBV7-8,TRBJ2-7,CASSRPGLAPDEQYF
TRBV5-1,TRBJ2-7,CASSLAGEVVAYEQYF
TRBV4-3,TRBJ2-3,CASSQEGPGSEGDTQYF
TRBV14,TRBJ2-5,CASSQRGTGPETQYF
TRBV28,TRBJ2-2,CASSLWGTGGSSTGELFF
TRBV7-9,TRBJ2-7,CASSFEAFGYEQYF
TRBV25-1,TRBJ2-7,CASSENRKDYEQYF
TRBV25-1,TRBJ1-5,CASCLLGKGECNQPQHF